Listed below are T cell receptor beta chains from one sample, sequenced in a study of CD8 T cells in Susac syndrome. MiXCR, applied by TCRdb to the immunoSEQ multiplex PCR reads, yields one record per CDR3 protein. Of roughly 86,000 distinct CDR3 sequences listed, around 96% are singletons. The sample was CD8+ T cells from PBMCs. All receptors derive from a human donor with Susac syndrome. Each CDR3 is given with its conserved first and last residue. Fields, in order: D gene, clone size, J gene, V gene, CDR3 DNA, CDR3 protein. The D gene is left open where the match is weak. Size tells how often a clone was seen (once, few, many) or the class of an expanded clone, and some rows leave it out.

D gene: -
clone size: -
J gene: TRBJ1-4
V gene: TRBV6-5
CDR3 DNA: TGTGCCAGCCGGTTACCCTGGGGGGAAAAACTGTTTTTT
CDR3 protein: CASRLPWGEKLFF

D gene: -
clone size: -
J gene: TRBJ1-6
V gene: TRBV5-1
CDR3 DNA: TGCGCCAGCAGCTTGGACAGAACGGATTCACCCCTCCACTTT
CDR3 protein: CASSLDRTDSPLHF

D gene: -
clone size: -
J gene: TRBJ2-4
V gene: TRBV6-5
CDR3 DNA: TGTGCCAGTACGCCCTTAAAGGACAAGAGGGACATTCAGTACTTC
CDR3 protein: CASTPLKDKRDIQYF

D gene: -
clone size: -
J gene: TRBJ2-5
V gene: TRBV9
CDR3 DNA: TGTGCCAGCAGCGTCGGACGGGAGACCCAGTACTTC
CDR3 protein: CASSVGRETQYF

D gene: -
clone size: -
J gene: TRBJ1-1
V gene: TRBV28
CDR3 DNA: TGTGCCAGCAGTTTATTAGGCAGGGTGACTTTCTTT
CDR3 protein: CASSLLGRVTFF

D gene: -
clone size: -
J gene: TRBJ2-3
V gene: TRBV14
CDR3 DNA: TGTGCCAGCAGCCAAGATCGAGGGGGATCATATACGCAGTATTTT
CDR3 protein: CASSQDRGGSYTQYF

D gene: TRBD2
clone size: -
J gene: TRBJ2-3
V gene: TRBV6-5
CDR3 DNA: TGTGCCAGCAGTTTACCGGGACTAGCGGGGAGGGAAGATACGCAGTATTTT
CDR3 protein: CASSLPGLAGREDTQYF

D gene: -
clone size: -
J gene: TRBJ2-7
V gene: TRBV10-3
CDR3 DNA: TGTGCCACATCGGAGGGGCAGGGGGATTACGAGCAGTACTTC
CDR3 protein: CATSEGQGDYEQYF

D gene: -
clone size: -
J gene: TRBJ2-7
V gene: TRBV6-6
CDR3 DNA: TGTGCCAGCAGTTACCCAGGTGACTACGAGCAGTACTTC
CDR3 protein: CASSYPGDYEQYF

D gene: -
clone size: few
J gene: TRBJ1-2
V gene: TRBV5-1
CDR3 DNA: TGCGCCAGCAGCGAGGGAGGGAACTATGGCTACACCTTC
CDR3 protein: CASSEGGNYGYTF

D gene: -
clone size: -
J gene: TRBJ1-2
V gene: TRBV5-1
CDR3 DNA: TGCGCCAGCAGCTTCGCAGGGCCATCGAACGCTGGCTATGGCTACACCTTC
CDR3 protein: CASSFAGPSNAGYGYTF

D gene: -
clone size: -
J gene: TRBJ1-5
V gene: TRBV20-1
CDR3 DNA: TGCAGTGCTAGTCGGGGGGATCAGCCCCAGCATTTT
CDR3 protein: CSASRGDQPQHF

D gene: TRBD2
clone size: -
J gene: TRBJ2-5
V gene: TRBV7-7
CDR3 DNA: TGTGCTAGCAGCTTAAACGCGGCGGGGGTTCAAGAGACCCAGTACTTC
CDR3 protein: CASSLNAAGVQETQYF

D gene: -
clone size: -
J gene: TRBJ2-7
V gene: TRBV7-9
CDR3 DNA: TGTGCCAGCAGCTTAGACGGGAATCCCTACGAGCAGTACTTC
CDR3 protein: CASSLDGNPYEQYF

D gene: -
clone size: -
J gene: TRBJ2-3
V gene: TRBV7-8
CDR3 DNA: TGTGCCAGCAGCTTAGGACGGTCAGATACGCAGTATTTT
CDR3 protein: CASSLGRSDTQYF

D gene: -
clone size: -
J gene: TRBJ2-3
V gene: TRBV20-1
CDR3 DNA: TGCAGTGCCCCTGACATCTCCTACTCCTACACAGATACGCAGTATTTT
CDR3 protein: CSAPDISYSYTDTQYF

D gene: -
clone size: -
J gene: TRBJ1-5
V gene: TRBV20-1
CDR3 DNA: TGCAGTGCTAGAGATGAGGGAACTGGGGGCAATCAGCCCCAGCATTTT
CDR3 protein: CSARDEGTGGNQPQHF

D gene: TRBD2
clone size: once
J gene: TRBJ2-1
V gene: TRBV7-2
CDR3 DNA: TGTGCCAGCAGCTTAAGAGGACTAGCGGGGGTCCTCTACAATGAGCAGTTCTTC
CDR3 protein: CASSLRGLAGVLYNEQFF

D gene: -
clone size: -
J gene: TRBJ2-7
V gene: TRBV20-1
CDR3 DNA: TGCAGTGCCGCCCAGTCGAACAACTACTACGAGCAGTACTTC
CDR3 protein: CSAAQSNNYYEQYF

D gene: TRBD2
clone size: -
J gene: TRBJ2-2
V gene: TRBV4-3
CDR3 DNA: TGCGCCAGCAGCCAGAGCCCTGCCGCGGGGGGGAACACCGGGGAGCTGTTTTTT
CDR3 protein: CASSQSPAAGGNTGELFF

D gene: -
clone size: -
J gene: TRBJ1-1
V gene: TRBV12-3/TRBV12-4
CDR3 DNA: TGTGCCAGCAGCACGGGGAGGCAGAACACTGAAGCTTTCTTT
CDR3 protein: CASSTGRQNTEAFF

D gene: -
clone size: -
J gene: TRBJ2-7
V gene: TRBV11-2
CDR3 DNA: TGTGCCAGCAGCTTAGCCCTAGAGGGCTACGAGCAGTACTTC
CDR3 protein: CASSLALEGYEQYF

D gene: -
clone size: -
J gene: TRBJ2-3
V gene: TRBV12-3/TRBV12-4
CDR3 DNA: TGTGCCAGCAGTTCGCCCACAGATACGCAGTATTTT
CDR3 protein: CASSSPTDTQYF

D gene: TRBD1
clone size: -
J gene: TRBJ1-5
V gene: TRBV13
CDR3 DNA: TGTGCCAGCAGCCTCAGGGGGTATAGCAATCAGCCCCAGCATTTT
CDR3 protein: CASSLRGYSNQPQHF

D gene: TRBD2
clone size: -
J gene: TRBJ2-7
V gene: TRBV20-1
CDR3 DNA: TGCAGTGCTAACCCCGGGACTAGCCATACCTACGAGCAGTACTTC
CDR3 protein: CSANPGTSHTYEQYF

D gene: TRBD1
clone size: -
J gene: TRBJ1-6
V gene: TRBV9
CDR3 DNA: TGTGCCAGCAGCCTCCGACAGGGCGCCTCACCCCTCCACTTT
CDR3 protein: CASSLRQGASPLHF

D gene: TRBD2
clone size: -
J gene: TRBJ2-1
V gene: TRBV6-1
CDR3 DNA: TGTGCCAGCAGTGGGAGGACAGAGCACGGGACTAGCTCCTCGGAAGAGCAGTTCTTC
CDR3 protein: CASSGRTEHGTSSSEEQFF

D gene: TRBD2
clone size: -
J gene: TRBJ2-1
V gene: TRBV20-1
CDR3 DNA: TGCAGTGCTAGAAGAGCGGGGGACTACAATGAGCAGTTCTTC
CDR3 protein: CSARRAGDYNEQFF

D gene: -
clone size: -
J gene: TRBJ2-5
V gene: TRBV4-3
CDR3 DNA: TGCGCCAGCAGCCAAGATTCTGAAGAGACCCAGTACTTC
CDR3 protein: CASSQDSEETQYF

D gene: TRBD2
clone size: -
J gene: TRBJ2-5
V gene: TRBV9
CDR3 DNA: TGTGCCAGCTCGCTAGCGGGGGGGCCTCTCCAAGAGACCCAGTACTTC
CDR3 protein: CASSLAGGPLQETQYF

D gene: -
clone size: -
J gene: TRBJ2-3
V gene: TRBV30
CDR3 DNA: TGTGCCTGGGCAGACATTCAGGGAAGCACAGATACGCAGTATTTT
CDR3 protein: CAWADIQGSTDTQYF

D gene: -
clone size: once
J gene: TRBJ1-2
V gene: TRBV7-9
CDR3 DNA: TGTGCCAGCAGCCTCCCTTCTGACTATGGCTACACCTTC
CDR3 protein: CASSLPSDYGYTF

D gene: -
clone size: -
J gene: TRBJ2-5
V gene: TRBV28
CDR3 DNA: TGTGCCAGCAGTTTCCCCTCCGCAGGAGGCGCAGAGACCCAGTACTTC
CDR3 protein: CASSFPSAGGAETQYF

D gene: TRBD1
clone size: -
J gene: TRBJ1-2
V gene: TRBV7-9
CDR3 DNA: TGTGCCAGCAGCGGACAGGGGGCGGATGGCTACACCTTC
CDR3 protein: CASSGQGADGYTF

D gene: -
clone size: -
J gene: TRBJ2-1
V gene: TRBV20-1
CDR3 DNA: TGCAGTGCCCAGAGGGGAGCTAGCGATGAGCAGTTCTTC
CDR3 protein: CSAQRGASDEQFF

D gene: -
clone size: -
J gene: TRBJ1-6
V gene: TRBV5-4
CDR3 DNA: TGTGCCAGCAGCTTGGTGTCCTCTAATTCACCCCTCCACTTT
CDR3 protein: CASSLVSSNSPLHF

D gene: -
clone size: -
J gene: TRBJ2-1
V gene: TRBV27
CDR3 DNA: TGTGCCAGCACTCTACGTGGGACTCCGAATGAGCAGTTCTTC
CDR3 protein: CASTLRGTPNEQFF

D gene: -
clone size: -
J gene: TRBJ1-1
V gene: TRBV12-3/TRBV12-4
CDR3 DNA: TGTGCCAGCAGTTTAGGGCCAGGGGCAGTCGGTTTGAACACTGAAGCTTTCTTT
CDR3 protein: CASSLGPGAVGLNTEAFF

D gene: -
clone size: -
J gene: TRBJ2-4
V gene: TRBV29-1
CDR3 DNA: TGCAGCGTTGAACAGGGGGCCAAAAACATTCAGTACTTC
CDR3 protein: CSVEQGAKNIQYF

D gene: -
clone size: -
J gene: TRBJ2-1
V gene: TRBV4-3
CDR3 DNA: TGCGCCAGCAGCTACCTGGTCTACAATGAGCAGTTCTTC
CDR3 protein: CASSYLVYNEQFF

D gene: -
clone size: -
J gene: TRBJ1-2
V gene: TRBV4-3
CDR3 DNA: TGCGCCAGCAGCCAAGATCCTGGGCAGTCCTATGGCTACACCTTC
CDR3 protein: CASSQDPGQSYGYTF

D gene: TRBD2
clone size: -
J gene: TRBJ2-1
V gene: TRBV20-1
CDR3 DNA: TGCAGTGCTATAGCGGGGGGGAGTCGCCATGAGCAGTTCTTC
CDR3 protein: CSAIAGGSRHEQFF

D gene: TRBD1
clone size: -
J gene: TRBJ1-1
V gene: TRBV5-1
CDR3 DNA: TGCGCCAGCAGCTCCAATCGACAGGGTGAAGCTTTCTTT
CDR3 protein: CASSSNRQGEAFF

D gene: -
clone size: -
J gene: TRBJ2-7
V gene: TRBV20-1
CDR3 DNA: TGCAGTGCTAGTCCCAGGGATTTTACCTACGAGCAGTACTTC
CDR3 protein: CSASPRDFTYEQYF

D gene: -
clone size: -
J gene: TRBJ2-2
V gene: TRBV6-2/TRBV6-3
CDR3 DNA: TGTGCCAGCACCACTCGGGGGAGGAAGAACACCGGGGAGCTGTTTTTT
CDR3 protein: CASTTRGRKNTGELFF

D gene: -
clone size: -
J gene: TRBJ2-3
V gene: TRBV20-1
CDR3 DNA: TGCAGTGCTAGAGCTGGGGTGAGCACAGATACGCAGTATTTT
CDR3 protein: CSARAGVSTDTQYF

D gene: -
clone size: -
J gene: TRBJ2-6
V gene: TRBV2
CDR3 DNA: TGTGCCAGCAGTGTCGAGGGCCCGGGGTCCTCTGGGGCCAACGTCCTGACTTTC
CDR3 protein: CASSVEGPGSSGANVLTF

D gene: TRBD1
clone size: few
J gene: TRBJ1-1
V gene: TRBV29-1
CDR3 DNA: TGCAGCGTTGGTCTCAGGGGGGACACTGAAGCTTTCTTT
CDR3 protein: CSVGLRGDTEAFF

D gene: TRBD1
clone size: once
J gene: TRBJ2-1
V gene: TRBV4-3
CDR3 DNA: TGCGCCAGCAGCCCAGGGACAGTAGACTACAATGAGCAGTTCTTC
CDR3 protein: CASSPGTVDYNEQFF

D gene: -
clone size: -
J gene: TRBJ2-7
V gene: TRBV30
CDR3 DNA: TGTGTCTGGAGTGGGGCACCGGGGGAGCAGTACTTC
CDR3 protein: CVWSGAPGEQYF

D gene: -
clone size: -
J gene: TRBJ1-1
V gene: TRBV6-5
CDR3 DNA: TGTGCCAGCAGTTACTCACCCCTTGGAGGGGCTAACACTGAAGCTTTCTTT
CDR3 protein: CASSYSPLGGANTEAFF

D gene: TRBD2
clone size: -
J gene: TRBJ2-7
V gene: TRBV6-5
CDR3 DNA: TGTGCCAGCAGTTACTCGAATCGACTAGCGGGGGCCTACGAGCAGTACTTC
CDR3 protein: CASSYSNRLAGAYEQYF

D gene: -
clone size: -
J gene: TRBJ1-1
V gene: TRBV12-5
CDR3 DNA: TGTGCTAGTGGTGGCGGGGGGAACACTGAAGCTTTCTTT
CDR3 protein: CASGGGGNTEAFF

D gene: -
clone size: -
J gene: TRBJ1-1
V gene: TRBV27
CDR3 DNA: TGTGCCAGCAGTTCAACAGGGAAGTCCACTGAAGCTTTCTTT
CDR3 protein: CASSSTGKSTEAFF

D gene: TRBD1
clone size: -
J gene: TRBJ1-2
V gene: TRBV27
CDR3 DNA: TGTGCCAGCTCAGGGGGGAACGCAAGGGGCTACACCTTC
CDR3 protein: CASSGGNARGYTF

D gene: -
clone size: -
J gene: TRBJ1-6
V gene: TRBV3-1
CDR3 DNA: TGTGCCAGCAGCCAAGACCCAGGGGAGCATTCACCCCTCCACTTT
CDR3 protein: CASSQDPGEHSPLHF

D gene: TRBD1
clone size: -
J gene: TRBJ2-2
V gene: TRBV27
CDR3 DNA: TGTGCCAGCAGTACCGGGACAGGGGGTGACACCGGGGAGCTGTTTTTT
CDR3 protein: CASSTGTGGDTGELFF

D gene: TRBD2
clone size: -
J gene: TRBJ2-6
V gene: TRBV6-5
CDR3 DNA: TGTGCCAGCAGTTACTCGAACCTGAGGAGCGGGGGCCGCTCTGGGGCCAACGTCCTGACTTTC
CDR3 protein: CASSYSNLRSGGRSGANVLTF

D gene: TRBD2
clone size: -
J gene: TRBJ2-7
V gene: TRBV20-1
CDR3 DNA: TGCAGTGCTATGGGACTAGCGGGGGGCCTATACGAGCAGTACTTC
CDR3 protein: CSAMGLAGGLYEQYF

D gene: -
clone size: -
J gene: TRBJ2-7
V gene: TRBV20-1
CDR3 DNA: TGCAGTGCCCCGCCACCCCCCGGAGCCGGAGACGAGCAGTACTTC
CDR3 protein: CSAPPPPGAGDEQYF